Sequencing of this T cell receptor (beta chain) was carried out in a study of blood T cell repertoires in COVID-19. Turning to the study itself: Acute-phase and convalescent COVID-19 samples originated in the United States, Italy and Spain.

Germline assignment: CDR1 SGHTA and CDR2 FQGTGA. The ends were cut back, 3 bases at V and 7 bases at J, with 13 bases in the middle. The CDR3 consists of 13 residues. There are many counts of this clone. As handled by the study authors: Reference gene primer amplification gave estimated nucleated cell counts. Produced via immunoSEQ multiplex PCR; TCRdb's table is partial and in-frame only. The DNA gave D and trimming, while V, J and clone size come from that table. The table shows under 300,000 clones, with about four fifths occurring only once. The TCR originated in a woman over 75 with acute or convalescent COVID-19. The specimen sequenced was peripheral blood. The gene calls are TRBV7-3 and TRBJ2-7; D is perhaps TRBD1 (5 bases). In DNA form, the CDR3 reads TGTGCCAGCAGCTTCACCCGTAACAGGGAGCAGTACTTC. Its protein product is CASSFTRNREQYF.